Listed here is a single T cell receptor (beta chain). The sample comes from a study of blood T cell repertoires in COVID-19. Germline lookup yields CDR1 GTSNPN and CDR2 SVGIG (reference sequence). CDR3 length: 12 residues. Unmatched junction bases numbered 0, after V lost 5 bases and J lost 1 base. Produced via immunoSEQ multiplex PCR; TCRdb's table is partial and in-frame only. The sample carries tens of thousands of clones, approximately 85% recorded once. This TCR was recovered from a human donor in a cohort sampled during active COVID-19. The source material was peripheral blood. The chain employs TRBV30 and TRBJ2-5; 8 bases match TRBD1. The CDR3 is CAWGQGQETQYF. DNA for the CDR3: TGTGCCTGGGGACAGGGCCAAGAGACCCAGTACTTC.